This T cell receptor beta chain appears in the sequencing data of a study of blood T cell repertoires in COVID-19. Study at large: Samples representing acute and convalescent COVID-19 were sourced from the United States, Italy and Spain.

Study processing details: Quantification of nucleated cells was approximated via reference gene primer amplification. Generated by immunoSEQ multiplex PCR, the TCRdb table keeps only in-frame clones and is missing some. V and J calls and clone size are as listed in that table; D and trimming were resolved from the DNA. This table holds about 220,000 clones, around 88% found once. Those enrolled, adults aged about 18 to 95 years, came from around 25 US areas. Clinical history reported by participants formed the basis on which cohorts were assigned. The V end was cut by 6 bases, the J end by 5 bases, with 10 bases between. Germline loops: CDR1 KGHSH, CDR2 LQKENI. This CDR3 contains 13 residues.

Sequencing input: PBMCs or T cells enriched from blood (not recorded which). This sequence joins TRBV18 and TRBJ1-4; no reliable D call. The receptor was isolated from a woman aged 50 to 65 with acute COVID-19. CDR3 sequence: CASSGGRNEKLFF. In DNA, the CDR3 is TGTGCCAGCTCCGGAGGTCGCAATGAAAAACTGTTTTTT.